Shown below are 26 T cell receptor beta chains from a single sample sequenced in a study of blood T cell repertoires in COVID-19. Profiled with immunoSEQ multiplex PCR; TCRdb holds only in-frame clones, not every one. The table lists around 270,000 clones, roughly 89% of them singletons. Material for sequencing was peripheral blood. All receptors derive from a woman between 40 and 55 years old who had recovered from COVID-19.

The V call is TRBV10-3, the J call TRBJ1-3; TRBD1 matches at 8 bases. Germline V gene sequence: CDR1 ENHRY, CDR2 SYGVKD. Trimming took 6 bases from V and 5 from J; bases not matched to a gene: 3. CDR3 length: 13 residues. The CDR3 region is CAISGQGRNTIYF. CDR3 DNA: TGTGCCATCAGCGGACAGGGAAGAAACACCATATATTTT.

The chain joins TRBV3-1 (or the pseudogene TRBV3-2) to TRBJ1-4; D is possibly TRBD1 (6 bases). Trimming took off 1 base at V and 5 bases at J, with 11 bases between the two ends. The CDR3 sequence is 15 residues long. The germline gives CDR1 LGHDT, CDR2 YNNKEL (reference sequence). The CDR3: CASSQGDIRNEKLFF. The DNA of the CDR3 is TGTGCCAGCAGCCAAGGGGACATCAGAAATGAAAAACTGTTTTTT.

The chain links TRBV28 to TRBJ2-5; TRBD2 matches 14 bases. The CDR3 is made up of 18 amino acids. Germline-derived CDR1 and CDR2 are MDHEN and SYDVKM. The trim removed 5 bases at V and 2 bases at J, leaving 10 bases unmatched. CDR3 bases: TGTGCCAGCAGTCACTTCCCGGGACTAGCGGGGGCGCAAGAGACCCAGTACTTC. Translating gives CASSHFPGLAGAQETQYF. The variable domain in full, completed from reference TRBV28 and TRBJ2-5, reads DVKVTQSSRYLVKRTGEKVFLECVQDMDHENMFWYRQDPGLGLRLIYFSYDVKMKEKGDIPEGYSVSREKKERFSLILESASTNQTSMYLCASSHFPGLAGAQETQYFGPGTRLLVL.

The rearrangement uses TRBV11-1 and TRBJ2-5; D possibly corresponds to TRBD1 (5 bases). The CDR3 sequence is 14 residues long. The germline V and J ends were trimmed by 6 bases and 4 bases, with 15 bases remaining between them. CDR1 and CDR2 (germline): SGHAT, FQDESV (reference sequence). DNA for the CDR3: TGTGCCAGCAGTTACCAGGGTCGGCCAGAGACCCAGTACTTC. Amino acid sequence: CASSYQGRPETQYF. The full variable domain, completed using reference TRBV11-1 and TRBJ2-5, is EAEVAQSPRYKITEKSQAVAFWCDPISGHATLYWYRQILGQGPELLVQFQDESVVDDSQLPKDRFSAERLKGVDSTLKIQPAELGDSAMYLCASSYQGRPETQYFGPGTRLLVL.

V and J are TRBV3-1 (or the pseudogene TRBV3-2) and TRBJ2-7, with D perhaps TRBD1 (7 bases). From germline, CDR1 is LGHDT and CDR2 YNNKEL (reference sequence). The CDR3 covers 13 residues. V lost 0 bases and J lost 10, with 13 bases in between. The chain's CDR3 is CASSQDWRGRQYF. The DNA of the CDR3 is TGTGCCAGCAGCCAAGATTGGAGGGGGCGTCAGTACTTC.

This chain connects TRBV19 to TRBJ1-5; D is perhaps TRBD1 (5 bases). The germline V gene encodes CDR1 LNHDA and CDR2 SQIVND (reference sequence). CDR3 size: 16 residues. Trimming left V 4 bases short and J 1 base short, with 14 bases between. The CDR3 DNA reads TGTGCCAGTAGTAACCATCTGGAGGGGAGCAATCAGCCCCAGCATTTT. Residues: CASSNHLEGSNQPQHF.

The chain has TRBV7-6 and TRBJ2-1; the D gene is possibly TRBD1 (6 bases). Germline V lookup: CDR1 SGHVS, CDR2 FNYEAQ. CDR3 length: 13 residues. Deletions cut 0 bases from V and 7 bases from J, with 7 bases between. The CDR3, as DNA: TGTGCCAGCAGCTTAGCGCAGGGGAATGAGCAGTTCTTC. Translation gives CASSLAQGNEQFF.

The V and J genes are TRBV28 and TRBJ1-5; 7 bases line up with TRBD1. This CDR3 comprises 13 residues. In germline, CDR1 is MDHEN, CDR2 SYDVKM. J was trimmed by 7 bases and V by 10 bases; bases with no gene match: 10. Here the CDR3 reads CATQGGAQQPQHF. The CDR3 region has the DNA TGTGCCACCCAAGGGGGCGCACAGCAGCCCCAGCATTTT.

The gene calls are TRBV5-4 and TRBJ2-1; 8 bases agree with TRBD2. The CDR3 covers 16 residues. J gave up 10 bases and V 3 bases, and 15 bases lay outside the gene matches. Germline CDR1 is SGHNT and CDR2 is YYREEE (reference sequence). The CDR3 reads CASSSGEGLASGEQFF. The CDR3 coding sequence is TGTGCCAGCAGCTCAGGGGAAGGACTAGCATCAGGAGAGCAGTTCTTC.

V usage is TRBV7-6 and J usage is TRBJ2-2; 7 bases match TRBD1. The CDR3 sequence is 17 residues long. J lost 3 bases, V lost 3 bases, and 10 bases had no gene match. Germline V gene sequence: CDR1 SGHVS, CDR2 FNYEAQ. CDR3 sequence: CASSFVIGQGDTGELFF. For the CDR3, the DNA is TGTGCCAGCAGCTTTGTAATCGGGCAGGGGGACACCGGGGAGCTGTTTTTT.

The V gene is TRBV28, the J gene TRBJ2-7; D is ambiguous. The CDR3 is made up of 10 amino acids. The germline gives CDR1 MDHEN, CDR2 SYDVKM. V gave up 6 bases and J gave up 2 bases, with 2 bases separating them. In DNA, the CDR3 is TGTGCCAGCAGCGCCTACGAGCAGTACTTC. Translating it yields CASSAYEQYF. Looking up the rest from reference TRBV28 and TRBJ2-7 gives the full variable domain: DVKVTQSSRYLVKRTGEKVFLECVQDMDHENMFWYRQDPGLGLRLIYFSYDVKMKEKGDIPEGYSVSREKKERFSLILESASTNQTSMYLCASSAYEQYFGPGTRLTVT.

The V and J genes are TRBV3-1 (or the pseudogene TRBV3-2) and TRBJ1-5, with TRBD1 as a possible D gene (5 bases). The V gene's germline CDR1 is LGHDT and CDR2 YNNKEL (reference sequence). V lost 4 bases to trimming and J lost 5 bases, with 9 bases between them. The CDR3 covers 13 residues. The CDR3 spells CASSLLGDQPQHF. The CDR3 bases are TGTGCCAGCAGCCTTCTAGGGGATCAGCCCCAGCATTTT.

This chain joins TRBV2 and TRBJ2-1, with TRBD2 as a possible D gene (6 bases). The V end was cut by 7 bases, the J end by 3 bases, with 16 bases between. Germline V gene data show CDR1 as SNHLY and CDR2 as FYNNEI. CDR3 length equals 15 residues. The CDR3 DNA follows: TGTGCCAGCACTACCCAGGCGGGATTCTACAATGAGCAGTTCTTC. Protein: CASTTQAGFYNEQFF.

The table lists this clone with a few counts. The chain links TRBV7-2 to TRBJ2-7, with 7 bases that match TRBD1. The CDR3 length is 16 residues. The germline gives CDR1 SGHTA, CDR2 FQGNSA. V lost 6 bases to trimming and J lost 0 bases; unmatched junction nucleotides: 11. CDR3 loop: CASRLNDRESSYEQYF. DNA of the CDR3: TGTGCCAGCAGACTAAACGACAGGGAAAGCTCCTACGAGCAGTACTTC.

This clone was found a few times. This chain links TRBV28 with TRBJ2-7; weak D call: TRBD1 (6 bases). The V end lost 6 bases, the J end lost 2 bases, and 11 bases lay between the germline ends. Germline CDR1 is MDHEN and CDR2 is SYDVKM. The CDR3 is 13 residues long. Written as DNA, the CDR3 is TGTGCCAGCAGCCTACAGGGCCCCTACGAGCAGTACTTC. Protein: CASSLQGPYEQYF.

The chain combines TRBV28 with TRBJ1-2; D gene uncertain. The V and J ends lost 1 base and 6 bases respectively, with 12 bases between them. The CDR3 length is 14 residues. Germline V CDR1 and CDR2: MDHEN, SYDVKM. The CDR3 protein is CASSLSVDINGYTF. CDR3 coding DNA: TGTGCCAGCAGTTTATCCGTAGACATAAATGGCTACACCTTC.

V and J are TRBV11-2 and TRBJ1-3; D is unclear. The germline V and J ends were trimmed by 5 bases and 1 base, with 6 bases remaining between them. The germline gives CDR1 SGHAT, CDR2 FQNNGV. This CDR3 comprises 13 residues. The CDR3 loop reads CASSMRSGNTIYF. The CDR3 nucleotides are TGTGCCAGCAGCATGCGGTCTGGAAACACCATATATTTT. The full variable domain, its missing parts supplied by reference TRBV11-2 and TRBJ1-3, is EAGVAQSPRYKIIEKRQSVAFWCNPISGHATLYWYQQILGQGPKLLIQFQNNGVVDDSQLPKDRFSAERLKGVDSTLKIQPAKLEDSAVYLCASSMRSGNTIYFGEGSWLTVV.

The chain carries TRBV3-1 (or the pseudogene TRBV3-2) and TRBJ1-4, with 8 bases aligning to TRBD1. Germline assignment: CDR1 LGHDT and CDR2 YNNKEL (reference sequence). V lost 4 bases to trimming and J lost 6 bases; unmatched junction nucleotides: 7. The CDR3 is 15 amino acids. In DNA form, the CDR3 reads TGTGCCAGCAGCCCCACCCAGGGGGCGTATGAAAAACTGTTTTTT. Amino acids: CASSPTQGAYEKLFF.

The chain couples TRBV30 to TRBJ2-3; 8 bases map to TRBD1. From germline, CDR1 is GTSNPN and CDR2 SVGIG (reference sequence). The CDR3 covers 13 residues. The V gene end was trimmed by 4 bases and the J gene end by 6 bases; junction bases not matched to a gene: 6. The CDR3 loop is CAWTRGPGDTQYF. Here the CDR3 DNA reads TGTGCCTGGACCAGGGGGCCGGGGGATACGCAGTATTTT.

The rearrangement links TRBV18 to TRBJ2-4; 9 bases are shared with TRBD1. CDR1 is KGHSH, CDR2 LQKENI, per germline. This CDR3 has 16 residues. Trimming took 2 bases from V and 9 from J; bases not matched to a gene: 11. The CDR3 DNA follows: TGTGCCAGCTCACCAACCGCGGGACAGGGTACGGGCATTCAGTACTTC. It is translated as CASSPTAGQGTGIQYF.

CDR3 DNA: TGTGCCAGCAGCTTTATACAGGGGGCCTCGTATTTT. Protein sequence: CASSFIQGASYF. This rearrangement joins TRBV7-2 to TRBJ2-3, with 9 bases matching TRBD1. CDR3 length equals 12 residues. With 3 bases clipped from V and 14 bases from J, the junction kept 6 bases outside the gene matches. Germline values: CDR1 SGHTA, CDR2 FQGNSA.

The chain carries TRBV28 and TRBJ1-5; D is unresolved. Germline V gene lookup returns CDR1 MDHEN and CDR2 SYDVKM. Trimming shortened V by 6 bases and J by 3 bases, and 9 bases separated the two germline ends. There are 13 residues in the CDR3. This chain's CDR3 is CASSRLPNQPQHF. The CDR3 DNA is TGTGCCAGCAGCCGACTTCCCAATCAGCCCCAGCATTTT.

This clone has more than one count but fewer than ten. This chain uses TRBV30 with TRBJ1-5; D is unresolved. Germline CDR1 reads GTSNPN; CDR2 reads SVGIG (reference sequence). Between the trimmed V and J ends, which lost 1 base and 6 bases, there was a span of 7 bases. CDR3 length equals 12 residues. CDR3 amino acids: CAWSEGSQPQHF. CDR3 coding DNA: TGTGCCTGGAGTGAAGGGAGTCAGCCCCAGCATTTT.

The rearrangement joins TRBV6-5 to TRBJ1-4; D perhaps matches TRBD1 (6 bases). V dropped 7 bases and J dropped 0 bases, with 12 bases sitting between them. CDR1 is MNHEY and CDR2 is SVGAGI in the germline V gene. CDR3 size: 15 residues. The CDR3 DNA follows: TGTGCCAGCACCATCGACAGGTCAACTAATGAAAAACTGTTTTTT. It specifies CASTIDRSTNEKLFF.

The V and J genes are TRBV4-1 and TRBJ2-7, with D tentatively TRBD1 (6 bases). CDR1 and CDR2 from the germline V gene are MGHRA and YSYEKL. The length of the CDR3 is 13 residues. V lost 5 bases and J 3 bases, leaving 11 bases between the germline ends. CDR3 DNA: TGCGCCAGCAGCTGGGACAATTACTACGAGCAGTACTTC. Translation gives CASSWDNYYEQYF.

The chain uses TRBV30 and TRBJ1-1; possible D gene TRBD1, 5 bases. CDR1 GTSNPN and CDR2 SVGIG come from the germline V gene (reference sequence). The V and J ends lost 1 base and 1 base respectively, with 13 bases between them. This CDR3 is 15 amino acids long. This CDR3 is CAWSAPDTSNTEAFF. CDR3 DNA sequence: TGTGCCTGGAGTGCACCGGACACCTCGAACACTGAAGCTTTCTTT. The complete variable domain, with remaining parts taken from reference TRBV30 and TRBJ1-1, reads SQTIHQWPATLVQPVGSPLSLECTVEGTSNPNLYWYRQAAGRGLQLLFYSVGIGQISSEVPQNLSASRPQDRQFILSSKKLLLSDSGFYLCAWSAPDTSNTEAFFGQGTRLTVV.